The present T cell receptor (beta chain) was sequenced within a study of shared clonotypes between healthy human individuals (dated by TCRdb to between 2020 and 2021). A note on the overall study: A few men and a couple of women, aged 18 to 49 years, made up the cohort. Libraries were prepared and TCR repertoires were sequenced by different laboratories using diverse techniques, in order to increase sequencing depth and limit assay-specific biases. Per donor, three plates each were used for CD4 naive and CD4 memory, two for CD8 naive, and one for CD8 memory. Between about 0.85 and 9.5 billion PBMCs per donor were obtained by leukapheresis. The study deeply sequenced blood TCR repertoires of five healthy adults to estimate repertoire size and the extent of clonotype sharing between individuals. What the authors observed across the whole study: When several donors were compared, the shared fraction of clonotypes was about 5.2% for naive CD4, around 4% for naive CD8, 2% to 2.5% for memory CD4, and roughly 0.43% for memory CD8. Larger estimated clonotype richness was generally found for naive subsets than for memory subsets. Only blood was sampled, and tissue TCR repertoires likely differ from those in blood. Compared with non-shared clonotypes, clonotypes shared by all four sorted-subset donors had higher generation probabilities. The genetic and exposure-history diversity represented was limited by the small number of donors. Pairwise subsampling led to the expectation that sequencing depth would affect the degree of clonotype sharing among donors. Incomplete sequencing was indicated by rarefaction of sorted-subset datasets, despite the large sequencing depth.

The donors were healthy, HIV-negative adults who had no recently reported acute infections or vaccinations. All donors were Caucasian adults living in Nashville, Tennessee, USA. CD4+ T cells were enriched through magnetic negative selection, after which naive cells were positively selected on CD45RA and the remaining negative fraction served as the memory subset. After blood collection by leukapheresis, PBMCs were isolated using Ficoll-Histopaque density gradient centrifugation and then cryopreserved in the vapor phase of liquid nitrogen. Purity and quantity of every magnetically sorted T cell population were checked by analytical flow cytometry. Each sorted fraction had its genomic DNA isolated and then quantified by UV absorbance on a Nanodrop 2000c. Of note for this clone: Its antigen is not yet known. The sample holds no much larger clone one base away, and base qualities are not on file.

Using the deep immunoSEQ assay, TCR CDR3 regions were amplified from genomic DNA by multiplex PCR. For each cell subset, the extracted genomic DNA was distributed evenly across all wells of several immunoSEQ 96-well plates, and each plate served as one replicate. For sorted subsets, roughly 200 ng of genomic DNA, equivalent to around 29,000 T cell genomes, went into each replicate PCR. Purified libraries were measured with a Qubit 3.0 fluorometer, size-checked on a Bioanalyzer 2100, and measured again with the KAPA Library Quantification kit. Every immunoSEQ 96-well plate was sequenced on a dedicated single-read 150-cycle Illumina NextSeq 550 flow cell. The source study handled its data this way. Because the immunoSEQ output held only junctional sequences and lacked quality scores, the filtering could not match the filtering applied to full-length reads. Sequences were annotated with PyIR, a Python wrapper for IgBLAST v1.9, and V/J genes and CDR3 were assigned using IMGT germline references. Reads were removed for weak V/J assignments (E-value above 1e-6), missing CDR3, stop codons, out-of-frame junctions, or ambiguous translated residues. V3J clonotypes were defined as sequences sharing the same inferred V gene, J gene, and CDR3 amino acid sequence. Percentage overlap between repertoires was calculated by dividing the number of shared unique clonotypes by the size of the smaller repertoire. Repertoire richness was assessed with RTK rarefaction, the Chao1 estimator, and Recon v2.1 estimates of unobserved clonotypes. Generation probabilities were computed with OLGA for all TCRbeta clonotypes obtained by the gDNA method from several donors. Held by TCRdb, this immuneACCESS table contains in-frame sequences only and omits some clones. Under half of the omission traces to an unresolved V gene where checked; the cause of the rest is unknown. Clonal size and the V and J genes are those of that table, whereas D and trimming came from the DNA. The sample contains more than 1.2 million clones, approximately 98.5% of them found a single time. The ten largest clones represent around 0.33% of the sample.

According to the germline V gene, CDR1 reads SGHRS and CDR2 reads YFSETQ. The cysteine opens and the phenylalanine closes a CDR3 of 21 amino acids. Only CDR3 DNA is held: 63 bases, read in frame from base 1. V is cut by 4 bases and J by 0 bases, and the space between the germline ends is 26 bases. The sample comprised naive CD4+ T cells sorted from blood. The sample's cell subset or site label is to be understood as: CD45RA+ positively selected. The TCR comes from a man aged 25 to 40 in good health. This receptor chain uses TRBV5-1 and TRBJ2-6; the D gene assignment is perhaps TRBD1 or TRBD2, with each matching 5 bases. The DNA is TGCGCCAGCAGCATCGACCCTCCGGGACGGTTCGTGAGCTCTGGGGCCAACGTCCTGACTTTC. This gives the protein CASSIDPPGRFVSSGANVLTF.